The 17 T cell receptor beta chains below were found in one sample sequenced in a study of OX40 agonist ivuxolimab in advanced cancers. Profiled with immunoSEQ multiplex PCR; TCRdb holds only in-frame clones, not every one. The repertoire holds about 69,000 clones, about 85% seen once, with about 6.3% in the top ten. The material sequenced was CD4+ or CD8+ T cells sorted from blood, taken in a trial of the OX40 agonist ivuxolimab. Every receptor here comes from an adult with an advanced solid tumor such as melanoma, head and neck, liver or kidney cancer.

This clone has just one count. The V and J genes are TRBV2 and TRBJ2-5; TRBD1 agrees at 10 bases. The V gene end was trimmed by 4 bases and the J gene end by 3 bases; junction bases not matched to a gene: 5. CDR3 length equals 15 residues. Per the germline V gene, CDR1 is SNHLY and CDR2 is FYNNEI. The CDR3 loop reads CASSVLGTGEETQYF. The CDR3 DNA reads as TGTGCCAGCAGTGTTCTCGGGACAGGGGAAGAGACCCAGTACTTC.

This chain connects TRBV18 to TRBJ1-1, with D hard to call. Trimming pared 3 bases from V and 3 bases from J, leaving 8 bases between. The CDR3 runs to 13 residues. Per germline, CDR1 KGHSH and CDR2 LQKENI. This chain's CDR3 is CASSPARDTEAFF. The CDR3 nucleotides are TGTGCCAGCTCACCCGCCCGAGACACTGAAGCTTTCTTT. Filled out from reference TRBV18 and TRBJ1-1, the complete variable domain reads NAGVMQNPRHLVRRRGQEARLRCSPMKGHSHVYWYRQLPEEGLKFMVYLQKENIIDESGMPKERFSAEFPKEGPSILRIQQVVRGDSAAYFCASSPARDTEAFFGQGTRLTVV.

This clone has only a few counts. The chain has TRBV7-9 and TRBJ1-1; D is possibly TRBD1 (5 bases). Germline V gene lookup returns CDR1 SEHNR and CDR2 FQNEAQ (reference sequence). The CDR3 runs to 13 residues. Trimming removed 5 bases from V and 4 bases from J, with 11 bases in between. CDR3 nucleotides: TGTGCCAGCAGCCTGGAAGGGGCCACTGAAGCTTTCTTT. Residues: CASSLEGATEAFF. Using reference TRBV7-9 and TRBJ1-1 for the parts outside the CDR3, the full variable domain is DTGVSQNPRHKITKRGQNVTFRCDPISEHNRLYWYRQTLGQGPEFLTYFQNEAQLEKSRLLSDRFSAERPKGSFSTLEIQRTEQGDSAMYLCASSLEGATEAFFGQGTRLTVV.

The chain employs TRBV28 and TRBJ1-2, with a weak D call TRBD1 (6 bases). From germline, CDR1 is MDHEN and CDR2 SYDVKM. V lost 5 bases and J 2 bases, leaving 15 bases between the germline ends. This CDR3 spans 15 amino acids. The CDR3 DNA is TGTGCCAGCAGTGGCGGTTCAGGGGAGAACTATGGCTACACCTTC. Translated, it gives CASSGGSGENYGYTF.

The chain employs TRBV19 and TRBJ2-1; 12 positions match TRBD2. Trimming at V came to 4 bases and at J to 0 bases, leaving 4 bases not matched to a gene. The germline V gene has CDR1 LNHDA and CDR2 SQIVND (reference sequence). The CDR3 has 17 amino acids. CDR3 coding DNA: TGTGCCAGTAGTACGACTAGCGGGAGTGGCTCCTACAATGAGCAGTTCTTC. Amino acid sequence: CASSTTSGSGSYNEQFF.

The chain employs TRBV28 and TRBJ2-5; D gene uncertain. V lost 7 bases to trimming and J lost 7 bases, with 16 bases between them. Germline CDR1 MDHEN, CDR2 SYDVKM. The CDR3 is made up of 13 amino acids. CDR3 loop: CASMAPKGWTQYF. The CDR3 DNA reads TGTGCCAGCATGGCCCCTAAGGGATGGACCCAGTACTTC.

The chain employs TRBV27 and TRBJ2-1; 7 nucleotides match TRBD2. Trimming took 3 bases from V and 5 from J; bases not matched to a gene: 19. This CDR3 is 19 amino acids long. Germline values: CDR1 MNHEY, CDR2 SMNVEV (reference sequence). In DNA, the CDR3 is TGTGCCAGCAGTTTTGGGGCTAGCGGAGTCGTGCCGCCCCACAATGAGCAGTTCTTC. The encoded protein is CASSFGASGVVPPHNEQFF.

This clone showed up just once. A far larger clone is just one base off, so this is likely a read error. Other DNA sequences in this specimen translate into the identical CDR3. The chain joins TRBV5-6 to TRBJ1-5, with a possible D match to TRBD1 (6 bases). Deletions cut 4 bases from V and 0 bases from J, with 11 bases between. Germline V gene sequence: CDR1 SGHDT, CDR2 YYEEEE. This CDR3 spans 15 amino acids. Here the CDR3 reads CASSVQGYSNQPQHF. For the CDR3, the DNA is TGTGCCAGCAGCGTACAGGGCTATAGCAATCAGCCCCAGCATTTT.

The chain has TRBV27 and TRBJ1-6, with D possibly matching TRBD1 (5 bases). The V end lost 3 bases, the J end lost 10 bases, and 16 bases lay between the germline ends. Germline V lookup: CDR1 MNHEY, CDR2 SMNVEV (reference sequence). CDR3 length: 15 residues. This chain's CDR3 is CASSFSGAPRSPLHF. CDR3 DNA sequence: TGTGCCAGCAGTTTTTCCGGGGCGCCTAGGTCACCCCTCCACTTT.

The CDR3 DNA sequence: TGTGCCAGTAGTCCCAAGGGTTACGGCGCTGAAGCTTTCTTT. Its translation is CASSPKGYGAEAFF. The rearrangement uses TRBV19 and TRBJ1-1; D not certain. There are 14 residues in the CDR3. Germline CDR1 is LNHDA and CDR2 is SQIVND (reference sequence). V dropped 5 bases and J dropped 6 bases, with 16 bases sitting between them.

The chain employs TRBV9 and TRBJ2-7, with D maybe TRBD2 (5 bases). The ends were cut back, 4 bases at V and 5 bases at J, with 16 bases in the middle. Germline CDR1 reads SGDLS; CDR2 reads YYNGEE. The CDR3 runs 14 residues. The chain's CDR3 is CASSRQTSFHEQYF. CDR3 DNA: TGTGCCAGCAGCAGGCAAACTAGTTTCCACGAGCAGTACTTC.

The V and J genes are TRBV9 and TRBJ2-3; 8 positions match TRBD1. The germline CDR1 and CDR2 sequences are SGDLS and YYNGEE. The trim removed 0 bases at V and 1 base at J, leaving 4 bases unmatched. The CDR3 sequence is 16 residues long. CDR3 amino acids: CASSVDSRGRTDTQYF. CDR3 nucleotides: TGTGCCAGCAGCGTAGATTCCAGGGGGCGCACAGATACGCAGTATTTT.

The rearrangement uses TRBV7-9 and TRBJ2-7; 9 bases are shared with TRBD1. The CDR3 spans 15 residues. V shed 2 bases and J 5 bases; nucleotides not matched to a gene: 7. Germline V CDR1 and CDR2: SEHNR, FQNEAQ (reference sequence). For the CDR3, the DNA is TGTGCCAGCAGCTTAACCGGGACAGGGACTCACGAGCAGTACTTC. Translated: CASSLTGTGTHEQYF.

The chain combines TRBV19 with TRBJ1-4, with 7 nucleotides matching TRBD1. The CDR3 totals 13 residues. Germline lookup yields CDR1 LNHDA and CDR2 SQIVND (reference sequence). V lost 7 bases and J lost 4; bases outside the gene matches: 3. The CDR3 sequence is CASKGQLNEKLFF. CDR3 bases: TGTGCCAGTAAGGGACAGCTTAATGAAAAACTGTTTTTT.

The chain uses TRBV5-1 and TRBJ2-7, with D possibly matching TRBD2 (6 bases). The length of the CDR3 is 15 residues. Germline-derived CDR1 and CDR2 are SGHRS and YFSETQ. V gave up 3 bases and J gave up 2 bases, with 15 bases separating them. The DNA of the CDR3 is TGCGCCAGCAGCTATTACCTGCGGGATGCCTACGAGCAGTACTTC. This encodes CASSYYLRDAYEQYF. Variable domain in full (rest from reference TRBV5-1 and TRBJ2-7): KAGVTQTPRYLIKTRGQQVTLSCSPISGHRSVSWYQQTPGQGLQFLFEYFSETQRNKGNFPGRFSGRQFSNSRSEMNVSTLELGDSALYLCASSYYLRDAYEQYFGPGTRLTVT.

The chain employs TRBV9 and TRBJ1-2; D is unresolved. CDR3 size: 13 residues. CDR1 and CDR2 from the germline V gene are SGDLS and YYNGEE. Trimming stripped 2 bases from V and 5 bases from J, with 10 bases between. The CDR3 sequence: CASSVRSGYGYTF. The CDR3 region has the DNA TGTGCCAGCAGCGTCAGGAGTGGTTATGGCTACACCTTC.

This rearrangement joins TRBV5-4 to TRBJ1-1; 10 bases fit TRBD1. Germline V lookup: CDR1 SGHNT, CDR2 YYREEE (reference sequence). The CDR3 totals 14 residues. The junction had 6 bases not matched to a gene; V was cut back by 4 bases and J by 6 bases. The CDR3 coding sequence is TGTGCCAGCAGCATCGACAGGGGGCTGGCTGAAGCTTTCTTT. Encoded protein: CASSIDRGLAEAFF. The full variable domain, rest sourced from reference TRBV5-4 and TRBJ1-1, is ETGVTQSPTHLIKTRGQQVTLRCSSQSGHNTVSWYQQALGQGPQFIFQYYREEENGRGNFPPRFSGLQFPNYSSELNVNALELDDSALYLCASSIDRGLAEAFFGQGTRLTVV.